The sequence of this T cell receptor beta chain was determined in a study of blood T cells in healthy people across ages. Study-level findings and limits: Diversity was higher, and naive CD4+ cells more numerous, in long-lived donors than in aged donors. Observed TCR beta diversity per million T cells went down as age went up. This fall followed a roughly linear course with age.

Russia was home to the donors, healthy Caucasian individuals aged about 6 to 90. Whenever a sample was processed, at least 7 million PBMCs were isolated. The CDR3 contains 14 residues. CDR1 is SGHTA, CDR2 FQGNSA, per germline. After removal of 7 bases from V and 4 bases from J, the junction contained 6 bases not matched to a gene. In the case of this clonotype: What it binds is unknown.

Primers used in a second PCR of about 6 to 11 cycles were a sample-barcoded 5' primer and a J-beta primer mix. TCRdb recomputed calls from the 5' RACE reads with MiXCR, one row per CDR3 protein. Of about 1.1 million distinct CDR3 sequences in the sample, around two fifths were seen once. The chain combines TRBV7-2 with TRBJ2-1; 8 nucleotides line up with TRBD2. The source of this sequence is a young man in good health. What was sequenced was blood. In DNA form, the CDR3 reads TGTGCCAGCATGGCGGGGGGCGCATACAATGAGCAGTTCTTC. This encodes CASMAGGAYNEQFF.